The sequence of this T cell receptor (beta chain) was determined in a study of blood T cells in healthy people across ages. V lost 1 base to trimming and J lost 4 bases, with 11 bases between them. Germline V CDR1 and CDR2: SQVTM, ANQGSEA. This CDR3 is 14 amino acids long. Sample-barcoded 5' priming and a J-beta primer mix drove a second PCR of roughly 7 to 11 cycles. MiXCR, applied by TCRdb to the 5' RACE reads, yields one record per CDR3 protein. The sample carries around 990,000 distinct CDR3 sequences, 20% to 25% recorded once. The sample was also linked to a second study, of T cells of mothers and their children.

The receptor's source is a girl aged 2 to 9 in good health. The V gene is TRBV29-1, the J gene TRBJ1-3; D ambiguous. Sequenced sample: blood. CDR3 in amino acids: CSVEARGVGNTIYF. In DNA, the CDR3 is TGCAGCGTTGAAGCACGGGGTGTCGGAAACACCATATATTTT.